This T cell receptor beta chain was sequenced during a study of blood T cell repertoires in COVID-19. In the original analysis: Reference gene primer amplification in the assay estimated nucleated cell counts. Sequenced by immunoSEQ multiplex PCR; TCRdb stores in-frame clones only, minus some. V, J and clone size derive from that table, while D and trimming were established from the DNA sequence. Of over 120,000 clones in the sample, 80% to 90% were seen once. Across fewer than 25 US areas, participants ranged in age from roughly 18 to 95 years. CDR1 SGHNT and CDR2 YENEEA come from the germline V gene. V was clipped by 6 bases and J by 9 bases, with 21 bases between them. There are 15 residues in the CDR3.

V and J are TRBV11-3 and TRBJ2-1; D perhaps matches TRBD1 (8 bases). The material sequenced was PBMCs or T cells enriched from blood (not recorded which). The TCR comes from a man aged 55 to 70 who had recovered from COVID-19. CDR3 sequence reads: CASSTGGGRAIEQFF. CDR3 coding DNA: TGTGCCAGCAGTACAGGGGGGGGCAGGGCAATTGAGCAGTTCTTC. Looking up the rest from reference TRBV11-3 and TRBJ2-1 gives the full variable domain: EAGVVQSPRYKIIEKKQPVAFWCNPISGHNTLYWYLQNLGQGPELLIRYENEEAVDDSQLPKDRFSAERLKGVDSTLKIQPAELGDSAVYLCASSTGGGRAIEQFFGPGTRLTVL.